This T cell receptor beta chain was obtained from a study of blood T cells in healthy people across ages. Broader study findings: Because sorting was not performed, PBMCs prevented conclusive naive versus antigen-experienced comparison.

The second PCR ran about 6 to 12 cycles with a sample-barcoded 5' primer and J-beta primers. The template-switch adaptor, which had 12 random nucleotides, put a tag on each cDNA molecule. TCRdb fed the 5' RACE reads into MiXCR, producing one record per CDR3 protein. There are 800,000 to 950,000 distinct CDR3 sequences in the sample; 40% to 60% occur only once, and about an eighth lies in the top ten. In this sample, this clonotype turned up a few times. Its target is not known. The sequenced material came from blood. This clonotype was obtained from a man in his thirties or forties in good health.

CDR3 sequence: CASRQGIGETQYF. The CDR3 DNA sequence: TGTGCCAGCAGACAGGGCATAGGGGAGACCCAGTACTTC. The rearrangement joins TRBV6-1 to TRBJ2-5, with D maybe TRBD1 (6 bases). The CDR3 has 13 residues. Trimming removed 6 bases from V and 5 bases from J, with 13 bases in between. In germline, CDR1 is MNHNS, CDR2 SASEGT.